This entry lists 25 T cell receptor delta chains sequenced from one sample in a study of Vδ1+ human thymocytes (dated by TCRdb to the late 2010s). Beyond this particular receptor, the publication reports: Unlike the oligoclonal repertoires in peripheral blood, the thymic TRG and TRD repertoires appeared highly polyclonal, with Gaussian CDR3 length distributions.

The sequencer listed for this sample is Illumina MiSeq. RNA was isolated using the RNeasy mini kit, and reverse transcription was performed with Superscript III. To generate the CDR3 amplicons, a multiplex PCR was run using pooled V-gene forward primers together with a constant-region reverse primer that carried Illumina adaptor overhangs. TCRdb reran clone calling on the public reads with CATT; rows sharing one DNA sequence were then combined. This sample is represented by fewer than 25,000 delta-chain clones; roughly 7.3% of them were singletons. Approximately 1% of the sample is held by the ten biggest clonotypes. For these TCRs, the target antigens are not known. The sample comprised Vdelta1+ gamma-delta thymocytes from the thymus. The cell subset or site label, as the study defines it: FACS-sorted CD3+ TCRalphabeta- TCRVdelta1+ TCRVdelta2- thymocytes. The origin of the receptors is a child under two years old who had congenital heart surgery.

V and J are TRDV1 and TRDJ1; D gene uncertain. V was trimmed by 3 bases and J by 0 bases, leaving 14 bases between them. Germline V gene sequence: CDR1 TSWWSYY, CDR2 QGS. CDR3 length: 16 residues. In nucleotides, the CDR3 is TGTGCTCTTGGGGATACCGTTCCCCTCGACACCGATAAACTCATCTTT. As protein: CALGDTVPLDTDKLIF.

This clone has only a few counts. The sample holds other DNA sequences that translate to the same CDR3. The V gene is TRDV1, the J gene TRDJ1; 8 bases line up with TRDD3. The junction had 4 bases not matched to a gene; V was cut back by 3 bases and J by 1 base. This CDR3 region has 15 residues. CDR1 and CDR2 from the germline V gene are TSWWSYY and QGS. CDR3 amino acids: CALGDLGIRTDKLIF. CDR3 sequence (DNA): TGTGCTCTTGGGGATCTAGGGATACGCACCGATAAACTCATCTTT.

The chain recombines TRDV1 with TRDJ1; TRDD3 matches 13 bases. V was clipped by 5 bases and J by 4 bases; unmatched bases: 19. The germline CDR1 and CDR2 sequences are TSWWSYY and QGS. CDR3 length: 20 residues. The CDR3 nucleotides are TGTGCTCTTGGGTTACTCCCCTACTGGGGGATACGCATTGGAGGCGATAAACTCATCTTT. It yields the protein CALGLLPYWGIRIGGDKLIF.

The sample holds a few counts of this clone. The gene calls are TRDV1 and TRDJ1; no firm D call. CDR3 size: 18 residues. Trimming stripped 0 bases from V and 1 base from J, with 18 bases between. Germline assignment: CDR1 TSWWSYY and CDR2 QGS. The CDR3 bases are TGTGCTCTTGGGGAACTAGAACCTCCAGTAAGAGGCACCGATAAACTCATCTTT. This gives the protein CALGELEPPVRGTDKLIF.

In its sample, this clone was seen a few times. Its ends do not fully match the called genes, so a read error is possible. The chain carries TRDV1 and TRDJ1; TRDD2 agrees at 8 bases. Germline CDR1 TSWWSYY, CDR2 QGS. The CDR3 spans 18 residues. The CDR3 coding sequence is TGTGCTCTTGGGGATGCCTTCCTATTGGGGGTTCACACCGATAAACACATCTTT. It codes for CALGDAFLLGVHTDKHIF.

This clone came up a few times. One end of the junction fails to match germline, which may point to a read error. Different DNA sequences within this sample yield the same CDR3. V is TRDV1 and J is TRDJ1, with 8 positions matching TRDD3. The CDR3 contains 23 residues. Per germline, CDR1 TSWWSYY and CDR2 QGS. The CDR3 DNA is TGTGCTCTTGGGGAACCCGTGGGTACCTCCGGCGTACTGGGGGCCCGGTACACCGACAAACTCATCTTT. This codes for CALGEPVGTSGVLGARYTDKLIF.

Worth noting for this clone: Different DNA sequences within this sample yield the same CDR3. V gene TRDV2 combines with J gene TRDJ2; D is perhaps TRDD3 (6 bases). CDR3 length: 16 residues. V dropped 2 bases and J dropped 0 bases, with 12 bases sitting between them. From germline, CDR1 is GEAIGNYY and CDR2 EKD. CDR3: CACDMGADPLTAQLFF. The CDR3 DNA sequence: TGTGCCTGTGACATGGGGGCCGACCCTTTGACAGCACAACTCTTCTTT.

This clone turned up a few times. V usage is TRDV1 and J usage is TRDJ1; no clear D. Trimming left V 2 bases short and J 4 bases short, with 14 bases between. Germline V gene sequence: CDR1 TSWWSYY, CDR2 QGS. This CDR3 has 15 amino acids. This CDR3 is CALGEIELLSDKLIF. In DNA form, the CDR3 reads TGTGCTCTTGGGGAAATTGAGTTATTAAGCGATAAACTCATCTTT.

This clone has only a few counts. At one end the junction does not follow the germline gene, possibly because of a read error. The same CDR3 arises from other DNA sequences in this sample as well. This chain connects TRDV1 to TRDJ1; 9 nucleotides agree with TRDD3. Germline assignment: CDR1 TSWWSYY and CDR2 QGS. The CDR3 has 20 residues. The CDR3 sequence is CALGEQPFLRGYARTDKLIF. The CDR3, as DNA: TGTGCTCTTGGGGAACAACCTTTCCTGCGGGGATACGCGCGGACCGATAAGCTCATCTTT.

This clone occurred a few times. The gene calls are TRDV1 and TRDJ1; 8 nucleotides align to TRDD2. Per germline, CDR1 TSWWSYY and CDR2 QGS. The CDR3 runs to 22 residues. The J segment lost 0 bases and the V segment lost 0 bases, leaving 21 bases of the junction unmatched. The CDR3 loop reads CALGELSGLPSAPGRYTDKLIF. The CDR3 DNA is TGTGCTCTTGGGGAACTATCCGGCCTTCCTAGCGCACCCGGGCGGTACACCGATAAACTCATCTTT.

This clone appeared a few times. The rearrangement uses TRDV1 and TRDJ1, with TRDD3 matching 9 bases. J gave up 6 bases and V 0 bases, and 8 bases lay outside the gene matches. Germline CDR1 and CDR2: TSWWSYY and QGS. The CDR3 has 16 amino acids. CDR3 loop: CALGELLRLGDNKLIF. CDR3 bases: TGTGCTCTTGGGGAACTTTTGCGACTGGGGGACAATAAACTCATCTTT.

This clone turned up a few times. The rearrangement links TRDV1 to TRDJ1, with 8 bases lining up with TRDD3. The CDR3 contains 17 residues. Trimming cost V 0 bases and J 4 bases; bases outside gene matches: 10. Germline V lookup: CDR1 TSWWSYY, CDR2 QGS. In DNA form, the CDR3 reads TGTGCTCTTGGGGAACTAGTTTGTAGGGATACGCTCGATAAACTCATCTTT. Amino acid sequence: CALGELVCRDTLDKLIF.

The table lists this clone with a few counts. The chain couples TRAV29/DV5 to TRDJ1, with D tentatively TRDD3 (5 bases). Looked up from germline, CDR1 is NSMFDY and CDR2 is ISSIKDK. V was shortened by 1 base and J by 1 base, with 17 bases between the two germline ends. The CDR3 extends over 16 amino acids. The CDR3 sequence is CAASPETGTGTDKLIF. The CDR3 DNA reads TGTGCAGCAAGCCCGGAAACGGGGACTGGCACCGATAAACTCATCTTT.

The rearrangement joins TRAV29/DV5 to TRDJ1; 8 bases fit TRDD3. The V and J ends lost 4 bases and 7 bases, in that order; junction bases with no gene match: 21. This CDR3 has 17 residues. The germline V gene encodes CDR1 NSMFDY and CDR2 ISSIKDK. The CDR3 sequence is CAAPLGWDCGGSAKLIF. The CDR3 region has the DNA TGTGCAGCACCCTTGGGCTGGGATTGTGGGGGATCCGCTAAACTCATCTTT.

The chain couples TRDV1 to TRDJ1, with 8 bases identical to TRDD3. V was clipped by 1 base and J by 2 bases; unmatched bases: 9. This CDR3 region has 17 residues. Per the germline V gene, CDR1 is TSWWSYY and CDR2 is QGS. The CDR3 region is CALGEPGDTRRTDKLIF. The CDR3 bases are TGTGCTCTTGGGGAACCCGGGGATACCCGTAGGACCGATAAACTCATCTTT.

The gene calls are TRDV1 and TRDJ1; D is undetermined. The V end was cut by 1 base, the J end by 0 bases, with 15 bases between. Looked up from germline, CDR1 is TSWWSYY and CDR2 is QGS. This CDR3 comprises 17 residues. As DNA, the CDR3 is TGTGCTCTTGGGGAACCGACCTCTGAACGCTACACCGATAAACTCATCTTT. Translating it yields CALGEPTSERYTDKLIF.

The chain has TRDV1 and TRDJ2, with D possibly TRDD3 on 6 matching bases. Looked up from germline, CDR1 is TSWWSYY and CDR2 is QGS. The CDR3 has 19 residues. The ends were cut back, 8 bases at V and 0 bases at J, with 25 bases in the middle. This CDR3 is CALRNPRVGGPTLTAQLFF. The CDR3 DNA is TGTGCTCTTCGGAACCCTCGCGTTGGGGGCCCGACTTTGACAGCACAACTCTTCTTT.

In this sample, this clone is medium-sized. This chain links TRDV2 with TRDJ4; 10 bases map to TRDD3. Losses at the gene ends were 3 bases for V and 2 bases for J; bases not matched to a gene: 8. CDR1 and CDR2 from the germline V gene are GEAIGNYY and EKD. This CDR3 region has 15 residues. CDR3 region: CACDAVLGDPRPLIF. CDR3 bases: TGTGCCTGTGACGCTGTACTGGGGGATCCAAGACCCCTGATCTTT.

The chain has TRDV1 and TRDJ1, with a tentative D call TRDD3 (5 bases). Between the trimmed V and J ends, which lost 7 bases and 1 base, there was a span of 43 bases. CDR3 length: 24 amino acids. CDR1 TSWWSYY and CDR2 QGS come from the germline V gene. CDR3 in amino acids: CALDENGNPRTYWWTLRSTDKLIF. In nucleotides, the CDR3 is TGTGCTCTTGACGAAAACGGAAACCCCCGGACGTACTGGTGGACCCTGAGGTCCACCGATAAACTCATCTTT.

This clone was counted between two and nine times. The V gene is TRDV1, the J gene TRDJ1, with a weak D call TRDD3 (5 bases). The CDR3 extends over 12 amino acids. Germline CDR1 is TSWWSYY and CDR2 is QGS. V was trimmed by 3 bases and J by 9 bases, leaving 11 bases between them. CDR3 DNA: TGTGCTCTTGGGGAGGGGGTTCAGCAACTCATCTTT. It codes for CALGEGVQQLIF.

This clone was counted between two and nine times. The chain has TRDV2 and TRDJ3; 13 bases align to TRDD3. Germline-derived CDR1 and CDR2 are GEAIGNYY and EKD. V lost 0 bases to trimming and J lost 0 bases; unmatched junction nucleotides: 7. The CDR3 spans 21 residues. The CDR3 DNA is TGTGCCTGTGACACCTGTACTGGGGGATACGATAGCTCCTGGGACACCCGACAGATGTTTTTC. This sequence encodes CACDTCTGGYDSSWDTRQMFF.

The chain has TRDV1 and TRDJ1; D is perhaps TRDD3 (5 bases). The CDR3 extends over 18 amino acids. Looked up from germline, CDR1 is TSWWSYY and CDR2 is QGS. V gave up 3 bases and J gave up 1 base, with 21 bases separating them. CDR3 amino acids: CALGDPKKKGCRTDKLIF. As DNA, the CDR3 is TGTGCTCTTGGGGACCCTAAGAAGAAGGGATGTCGCACCGATAAACTCATCTTT.

In this sample, this clone turned up a few times. The genes are TRDV1 and TRDJ1; the match to TRDD3 covers 8 bases. The CDR3 runs 18 residues. Germline CDR1 and CDR2: TSWWSYY and QGS. J gave up 0 bases and V 2 bases, and 11 bases lay outside the gene matches. The CDR3 sequence: CALGEREHWGEYTDKLIF. In DNA form, the CDR3 reads TGTGCTCTTGGGGAAAGGGAGCACTGGGGGGAGTACACCGATAAACTCATCTTT.

V is TRDV1 and J is TRDJ1; the match to TRDD3 covers 10 bases. With V trimmed by 2 bases and J by 3 bases, 21 bases remained unmatched. From germline, CDR1 is TSWWSYY and CDR2 QGS. The CDR3 extends over 21 amino acids. The CDR3 DNA reads TGTGCTCTTGGGGAAGGGCCCTTAAATTCACTGGGGGATGGAGGGCCCGATAAACTCATCTTT. Residues: CALGEGPLNSLGDGGPDKLIF.

Details on this clone: A junction end diverges from the germline sequence, so it may reflect a read error. Other DNA sequences of this sample code for an identical CDR3. The rearrangement links TRDV1 to TRDJ2; no firm D call. Germline V gene sequence: CDR1 TSWWSYY, CDR2 QGS. CDR3 length: 14 amino acids. In DNA, the CDR3 is TGTGCTCTTGGGGAGCTACGCGGGACAGGACAACTCTTCTTT. This encodes CALGELRGTGQLFF.